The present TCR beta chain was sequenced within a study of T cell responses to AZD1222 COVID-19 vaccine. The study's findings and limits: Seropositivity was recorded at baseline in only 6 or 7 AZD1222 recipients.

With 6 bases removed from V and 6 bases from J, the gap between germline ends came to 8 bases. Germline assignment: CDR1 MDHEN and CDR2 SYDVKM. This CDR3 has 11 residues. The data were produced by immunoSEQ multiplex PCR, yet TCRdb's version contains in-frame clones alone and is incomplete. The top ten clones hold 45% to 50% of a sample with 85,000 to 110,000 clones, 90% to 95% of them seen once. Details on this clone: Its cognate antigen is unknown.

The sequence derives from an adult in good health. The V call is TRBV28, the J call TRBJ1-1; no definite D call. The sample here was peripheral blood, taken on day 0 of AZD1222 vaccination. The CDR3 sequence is CASSRRAEAFF. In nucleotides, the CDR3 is TGTGCCAGCAGCCGGCGCGCTGAAGCTTTCTTT.